The text below deals with one TCR beta chain. No antigen is known for it. Qualities for individual bases were not recorded, and no much larger clone is one base off. This entry belongs to a study of a mutant IDH1 vaccine in newly diagnosed glioma (dated by TCRdb to 2020 to 2022). For the study in its entirety: Vaccination started 4-6 weeks after radiotherapy alone, or was given together with temozolomide cycles in the groups whose treatment included chemotherapy. Of the 25 to 35 patients who were treated, around 62% were male and approximately 40% were female, and the mean age was roughly 40 years. Before enrollment, patients had received standard therapy of radiotherapy alone, temozolomide alone, or radiochemotherapy with temozolomide; most received the combination. Peripheral blood was drawn at six visits: V03 (baseline), V05, V07, V10, V12 and V13. For exploratory analyses, about two dozen treated patients had longitudinal TCRB deep sequencing done wherever samples were available. Visit V12 was the week-35 safety follow-up and visit V13 was the week-47 end of study.

What the time point label conveys for this sample: week 35, safety follow-up. Every vaccine dose consisted of 300 ug of a 20-mer mutant IDH1 peptide in Montanide, administered subcutaneously together with topical imiquimod. Eight vaccinations were administered to patients in weeks 1, 3, 5, 7, 11, 15, 19 and 23, corresponding to visits V03 through V10. Donors had newly diagnosed WHO grade 3 or 4 IDH1-mutant astrocytomas with loss of nuclear ATRX. The samples were drawn from NOA16, a multicentre, single-arm, open-label phase I trial in Germany that tested a mutant IDH1 peptide vaccine in humans for the first time. Genomic DNA for TCRB sequencing was extracted from EDTA blood using the DNeasy Blood and Tissue Kit. Beyond this particular receptor, the publication reports: The authors stated that sample limitations prevented analyses of patient blood samples from being reproduced. PBMC samples for TCRB deep sequencing were selected based on availability. Pseudoprogression seemed to be unrelated to changes in the top peripheral T cell clonotypes found by TCRB sequencing. Immune responses induced by the vaccine were seen in roughly 92% of patients across multiple MHC alleles.

The library was built by means of the immunoSEQ multiplex PCR assay. The hsTCRB Kit was used according to the manufacturer's protocol to amplify rearranged TCR beta chain sequences. TCRB libraries were sequenced on an Illumina MiSeq. The authors' analysis ran thus. The proprietary platform of the kit vendor was used for demultiplexing, trimming and gene mapping. The clones in this table, taken by TCRdb from immuneACCESS, are in-frame only. Not every clone is retained; where verified, under half of the shortfall comes from an unresolved V gene, and the cause of the rest is unknown. The V and J calls and clone size were taken over from that table, and D and trimming were inferred from the DNA. The sample table contains some 50,000 clones; only one count was recorded for 85% to 95% of them. Of the sample, 2% to 2.5% is held by the ten largest clones. The TCR sequence derives from a man between 50 and 59 years old with glioma. Material: PBMCs, obtained from a glioma patient whose treatment included an IDH1 peptide vaccine.

The CDR3 here reads CSSRTGVEQYF. The base sequence is TGCAGCAGCCGGACAGGGGTCGAGCAGTACTTC. The chain uses TRBV29-1 and TRBJ2-7; 9 bases in the middle match TRBD1. CDR1 and CDR2 (SQVTM, ANQGSEA) derive from the germline V gene. From its cysteine to its phenylalanine, the CDR3 spans 11 amino acids. The CDR3 DNA has 33 bases and is translated from base 1. Trimming removed 8 bases from V and 6 bases from J; the gene matches leave 5 bases unexplained.